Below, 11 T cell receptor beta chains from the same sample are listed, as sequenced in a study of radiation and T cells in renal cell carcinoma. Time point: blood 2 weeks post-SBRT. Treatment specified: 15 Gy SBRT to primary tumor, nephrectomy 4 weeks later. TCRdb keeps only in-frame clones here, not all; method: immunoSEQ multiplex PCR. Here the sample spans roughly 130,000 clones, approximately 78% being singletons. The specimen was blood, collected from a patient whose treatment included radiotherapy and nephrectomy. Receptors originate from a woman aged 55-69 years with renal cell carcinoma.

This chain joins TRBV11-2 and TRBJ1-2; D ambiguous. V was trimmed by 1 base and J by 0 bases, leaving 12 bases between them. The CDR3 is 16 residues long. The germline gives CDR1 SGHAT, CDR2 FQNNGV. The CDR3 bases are TGTGCCAGCAGCTTAGGGTCAGCCGTGTCTAACTATGGCTACACCTTC. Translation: CASSLGSAVSNYGYTF. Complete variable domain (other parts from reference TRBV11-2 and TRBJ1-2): EAGVAQSPRYKIIEKRQSVAFWCNPISGHATLYWYQQILGQGPKLLIQFQNNGVVDDSQLPKDRFSAERLKGVDSTLKIQPAKLEDSAVYLCASSLGSAVSNYGYTFGSGTRLTVV.

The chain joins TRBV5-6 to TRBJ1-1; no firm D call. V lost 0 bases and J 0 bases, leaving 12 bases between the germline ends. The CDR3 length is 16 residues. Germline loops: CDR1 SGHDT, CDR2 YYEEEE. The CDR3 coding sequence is TGTGCCAGCAGCTTGGGGGCCAGGAACATGAACACTGAAGCTTTCTTT. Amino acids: CASSLGARNMNTEAFF.

CDR3 amino acids: CASSEIPGNEKLFF. CDR3 in DNA: TGTGCCAGCAGTGAAATTCCGGGGAATGAAAAACTGTTTTTT. V is TRBV6-1 and J is TRBJ1-4; D not certain. V lost 2 bases, J lost 5 bases, and 9 bases lay in between. Germline V gives CDR1 MNHNS, CDR2 SASEGT. CDR3 length equals 14 residues.

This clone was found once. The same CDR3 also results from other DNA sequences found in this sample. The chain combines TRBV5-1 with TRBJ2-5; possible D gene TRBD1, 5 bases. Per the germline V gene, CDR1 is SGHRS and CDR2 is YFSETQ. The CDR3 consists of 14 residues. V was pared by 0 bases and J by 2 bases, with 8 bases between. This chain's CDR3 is CASSLETAQETQYF. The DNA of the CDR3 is TGCGCCAGCAGCTTGGAGACAGCTCAAGAGACCCAGTACTTC.

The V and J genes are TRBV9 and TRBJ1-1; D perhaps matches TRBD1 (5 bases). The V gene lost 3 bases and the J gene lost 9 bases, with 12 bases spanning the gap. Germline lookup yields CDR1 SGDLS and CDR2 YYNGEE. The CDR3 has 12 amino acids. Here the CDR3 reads CASSDLEGKAFF. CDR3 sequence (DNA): TGTGCCAGCAGCGACCTCGAGGGGAAAGCTTTCTTT.

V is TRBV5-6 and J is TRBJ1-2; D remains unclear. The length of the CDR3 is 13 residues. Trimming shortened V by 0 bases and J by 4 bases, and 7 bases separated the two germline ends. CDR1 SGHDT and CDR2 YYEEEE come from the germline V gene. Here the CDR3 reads CASSLDLSYGYTF. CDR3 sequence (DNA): TGTGCCAGCAGCTTGGACCTGTCCTATGGCTACACCTTC.

The CDR3 sequence is CASSLRGPWEQYF. In nucleotides, the CDR3 is TGTGCCAGCAGTCTCAGGGGCCCTTGGGAGCAGTACTTC. V and J are TRBV6-1 and TRBJ2-7; a weak D match, TRBD1 (6 bases). This CDR3 is 13 amino acids long. The germline V gene has CDR1 MNHNS and CDR2 SASEGT. Trimming shortened V by 5 bases and J by 7 bases, and 15 bases separated the two germline ends.

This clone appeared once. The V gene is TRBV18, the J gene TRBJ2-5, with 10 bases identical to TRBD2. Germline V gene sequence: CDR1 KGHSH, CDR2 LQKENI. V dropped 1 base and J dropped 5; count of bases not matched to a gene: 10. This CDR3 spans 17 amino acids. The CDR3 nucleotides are TGTGCCAGCTCACCACTCAGTCAGCGGGAGGGTCGGGAGACCCAGTACTTC. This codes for CASSPLSQREGRETQYF.

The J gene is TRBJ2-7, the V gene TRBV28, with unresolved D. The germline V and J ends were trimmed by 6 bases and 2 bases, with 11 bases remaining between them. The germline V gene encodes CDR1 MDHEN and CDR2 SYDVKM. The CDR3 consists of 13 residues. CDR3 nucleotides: TGTGCCAGCAGCCCAGCTGTCACCTACGAGCAGTACTTC. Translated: CASSPAVTYEQYF.

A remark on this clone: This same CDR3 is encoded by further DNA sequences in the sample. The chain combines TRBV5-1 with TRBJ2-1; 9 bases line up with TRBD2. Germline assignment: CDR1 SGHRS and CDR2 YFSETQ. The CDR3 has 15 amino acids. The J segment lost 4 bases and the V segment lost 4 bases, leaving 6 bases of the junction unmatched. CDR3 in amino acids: CASSPTSGSYNEQFF. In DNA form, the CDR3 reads TGCGCCAGCAGCCCGACTAGCGGATCATACAATGAGCAGTTCTTC.

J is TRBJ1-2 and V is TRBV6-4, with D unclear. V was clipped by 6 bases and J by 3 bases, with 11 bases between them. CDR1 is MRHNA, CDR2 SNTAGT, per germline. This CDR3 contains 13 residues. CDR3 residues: CASSPGRDYGYTF. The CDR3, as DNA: TGTGCCAGCAGCCCTGGAAGAGACTATGGCTACACCTTC.